This T cell receptor beta chain was sequenced during a study of cytomegalovirus exposure and HLA in healthy donors. General study results and limits: Because they were indistinguishable, some V segments, including TRBV6-2 and TRBV6-3, were excluded. High specificity and sensitivity for cytomegalovirus status were reported for the classifier. Many donors shared some public TCRs, even though most TCR sequences were rare. In a later analysis, parvovirus B19, influenza, CMV and Epstein-Barr virus appeared linked to several top co-occurrence clusters.

It was with 60 Vbeta and 13 Jbeta primers that the PCR ran. Sequenced by immunoSEQ multiplex PCR; TCRdb stores in-frame clones only, minus some. This table holds roughly 200,000 clones, more than 60% found once. This CDR3 comprises 15 residues. Trimming removed 6 bases from V and 2 bases from J; junction bases left unmatched: 8. CDR1 and CDR2 from the germline V gene are SNHLY and FYNNEI. For this clone: Its antigen is not known.

The sequenced material came from PBMCs. The clonotype was recovered from a woman aged 60-75 years in good health and CMV-seropositive. The rearrangement uses TRBV2 and TRBJ1-2; 8 bases match TRBD1. The CDR3: CASRTLRDRNYGYTF. CDR3 sequence (DNA): TGTGCCAGCAGAACTCTCCGGGACAGGAACTATGGCTACACCTTC.